The text below deals with one T cell receptor (beta chain). The entry originates in a study of OX40 agonist ivuxolimab in advanced cancers. The overall study: At about 81% male, the cohort had a mean age of about 60 years, ranging from roughly 20 to 79.

Sequenced by immunoSEQ multiplex PCR; TCRdb stores in-frame clones only, minus some. In the table there are roughly 83,000 clones, 84% of which are singletons. V dropped 5 bases and J dropped 0 bases, with 9 bases sitting between them. Germline-derived CDR1 and CDR2 are SGHVS and FQNEAQ. The CDR3 is 14 residues long. The sequence was obtained from an adult with an advanced solid tumor such as melanoma, head and neck, liver or kidney cancer. The material was CD4+ or CD8+ T cells sorted from blood, obtained in a trial of the OX40 agonist ivuxolimab. The rearrangement uses TRBV7-8 and TRBJ2-3; tentatively, D is TRBD1 (5 bases). The CDR3 bases are TGTGCCAGCAGCCCGACAGTGAGCACAGATACGCAGTATTTT. It translates to CASSPTVSTDTQYF. The complete variable domain, with remaining parts taken from reference TRBV7-8 and TRBJ2-3, reads GAGVSQSPRYKVAKRGQDVALRCDPISGHVSLFWYQQALGQGPEFLTYFQNEAQLDKSGLPSDRFFAERPEGSVSTLKIQRTQQEDSAVYLCASSPTVSTDTQYFGPGTRLTVL.